This T cell receptor beta chain was obtained from a study of T cell responses to AZD1222 COVID-19 vaccine. Whole-study results and caveats: The donor group comprised mostly white British people and more females; the analysis possibly underestimated clonal diversity. The number of AZD1222 recipients seropositive at baseline was only 6 or 7.

This CDR3 is 14 amino acids long. The germline V and J ends were trimmed by 1 base and 5 bases, with 11 bases remaining between them. Germline V gives CDR1 SEHNR, CDR2 FQNEAQ (reference sequence). As regards this clone: Its target is unknown.

Only in-frame clones appear in the TCRdb table, and some are missing; sequencing was by immunoSEQ multiplex PCR. Of some 150,000 clones in the sample, about 89% were seen once. V and J are TRBV7-9 and TRBJ1-1; D may be TRBD1 (5 bases). The sample consisted of peripheral blood, taken on day 0 of AZD1222 vaccination. The clonotype comes from an adult in good health. CDR3: CASSLEDTRTEAFF. DNA for the CDR3: TGTGCCAGCAGCTTAGAGGACACTCGGACTGAAGCTTTCTTT.